The next 25 T cell receptor beta chains were all read from a single sample in a study of cytomegalovirus exposure and HLA in healthy donors. Use of 60 Vbeta and 13 Jbeta primers characterized the PCR. Clones were sequenced by immunoSEQ multiplex PCR, and TCRdb holds only the in-frame ones, with some missing. The repertoire holds about 84,000 clones, roughly 64% seen once, with roughly 15% in the top ten. Input material: PBMCs. Source of these receptors: a middle-aged woman in good health and CMV-seropositive.

The chain employs TRBV6-5 and TRBJ2-7, with D possibly being TRBD2 (5 bases). In germline, CDR1 is MNHEY, CDR2 SVGAGI. CDR3 size: 14 residues. Trimming took 6 bases from V and 0 from J, leaving 12 bases between them. This CDR3 is CASSSGSLSYEQYF. The DNA for the CDR3 is TGTGCCAGCAGCTCGGGGAGCCTCTCCTACGAGCAGTACTTC.

The chain carries TRBV7-9 and TRBJ1-3, with 7 positions matching TRBD1. CDR3 length equals 14 residues. V trimming: 6 bases; J trimming: 4 bases; junction bases outside the gene matches: 6. Germline V gives CDR1 SEHNR, CDR2 FQNEAQ (reference sequence). The CDR3 sequence is CASSRQGRGNTIYF. Here the CDR3 DNA reads TGTGCCAGCAGTAGACAGGGACGAGGAAACACCATATATTTT.

The gene calls are TRBV6-4 and TRBJ2-7; TRBD1 agrees at 7 bases. This CDR3 spans 17 amino acids. Trimming at V came to 0 bases and at J to 1 base, leaving 9 bases not matched to a gene. The germline gives CDR1 MRHNA, CDR2 SNTAGT. For the CDR3, the DNA is TGTGCCAGCAGTGACTCATACTGGGCAGGGGGTTCCTACGAGCAGTACTTC. Protein: CASSDSYWAGGSYEQYF.

The chain joins TRBV27 to TRBJ1-3, with unresolved D. The germline V and J ends were trimmed by 6 bases and 0 bases, with 12 bases remaining between them. Germline V gene lookup returns CDR1 MNHEY and CDR2 SMNVEV (reference sequence). CDR3 length equals 15 residues. The CDR3 nucleotides read TGTGCCAGCAGCCCCGATCTCAGCTCTGGAAACACCATATATTTT. Its translation is CASSPDLSSGNTIYF.

The V gene is TRBV7-2, the J gene TRBJ2-3, with 7 bases matching TRBD2. Germline V gene data show CDR1 as SGHTA and CDR2 as FQGNSA. The J segment lost 1 base and the V segment lost 3 bases, leaving 4 bases of the junction unmatched. The CDR3 is made up of 15 amino acids. CDR3 DNA sequence: TGTGCCAGCAGCTTTAGCGGGTGGGGCACAGATACGCAGTATTTT. Amino acids: CASSFSGWGTDTQYF. The full variable domain, with the rest looked up from reference TRBV7-2 and TRBJ2-3, is GAGVSQSPSNKVTEKGKDVELRCDPISGHTALYWYRQSLGQGLEFLIYFQGNSAPDKSGLPSDRFSAERTGGSVSTLTIQRTQQEDSAVYLCASSFSGWGTDTQYFGPGTRLTVL.

This sequence joins TRBV10-3 and TRBJ2-5; D is possibly TRBD1 (6 bases). With 7 bases removed from V and 5 bases from J, the gap between germline ends came to 20 bases. CDR1 is ENHRY, CDR2 SYGVKD, per germline. The length of the CDR3 is 15 residues. The CDR3, as DNA: TGTGCCATCAAAGGGTCCAGGGGCGCCCGGGAGACCCAGTACTTC. This gives the protein CAIKGSRGARETQYF.

This clone occurred a few times. This sequence joins TRBV28 and TRBJ2-2, with 9 bases lining up with TRBD2. Germline V CDR1 and CDR2: MDHEN, SYDVKM. J lost 6 bases, V lost 6 bases, and 8 bases had no gene match. The CDR3 is 15 amino acids. In nucleotides, the CDR3 is TGTGCCAGCAGCTCCTCGGCGGGAGGGGCCGGGGAGCTGTTTTTT. Translating it yields CASSSSAGGAGELFF.

This rearrangement joins TRBV29-1 to TRBJ2-1; tentative D call: TRBD1 (6 bases). This CDR3 has 14 residues. Trimming took off 7 bases at V and 4 bases at J, with 17 bases between the two ends. Looked up from germline, CDR1 is SQVTM and CDR2 is ANQGSEA. Here the CDR3 reads CSGTGFRVYNEQFF. The DNA of the CDR3 is TGCAGCGGCACAGGGTTTAGGGTGTACAATGAGCAGTTCTTC.

This chain joins TRBV28 and TRBJ2-1; TRBD2 might be the D (5 bases). Germline V lookup: CDR1 MDHEN, CDR2 SYDVKM. Trimming pared 0 bases from V and 6 bases from J, leaving 21 bases between. The CDR3 is made up of 18 amino acids. For the CDR3, the DNA is TGTGCCAGCAGTTTATGGGACTTAACAAAGGACGTAATCAATGAGCAGTTCTTC. Its protein is CASSLWDLTKDVINEQFF.

As DNA, the CDR3 is TGTGCCAGCACCGGGACAGGGGTTGGAAACACCATATATTTT. It specifies CASTGTGVGNTIYF. The J gene is TRBJ1-3, the V gene TRBV6-1, with 10 bases identical to TRBD1. With V trimmed by 7 bases and J by 3 bases, 3 bases remained unmatched. Germline CDR1 MNHNS, CDR2 SASEGT. The CDR3 totals 14 residues.

This sequence joins TRBV28 and TRBJ2-3; 7 bases are a match to TRBD1. V trimming: 8 bases; J trimming: 3 bases; junction bases outside the gene matches: 5. There are 13 residues in the CDR3. Germline CDR1 and CDR2: MDHEN and SYDVKM. The CDR3 DNA reads as TGTGCCAGCCTCCCAGGGGGTACAGATACGCAGTATTTT. This translates into CASLPGGTDTQYF.

This clone was seen a few times. This rearrangement joins TRBV6-1 to TRBJ2-5; perhaps TRBD1 as D (6 bases). Germline CDR1 is MNHNS and CDR2 is SASEGT. This CDR3 has 14 residues. The V gene lost 8 bases and the J gene lost 3 bases, with 16 bases spanning the gap. The CDR3 here is CASRAAGDKETQYF. CDR3 coding DNA: TGTGCCAGCCGAGCGGCAGGGGATAAAGAGACCCAGTACTTC.

The V gene is TRBV5-4, the J gene TRBJ2-7; 13 bases match TRBD2. Germline lookup yields CDR1 SGHNT and CDR2 YYREEE (reference sequence). The CDR3 covers 15 residues. V shed 1 base and J 4 bases; nucleotides not matched to a gene: 2. The CDR3 region is CASSLSLAGGYEQYF. CDR3 in DNA: TGTGCCAGCAGCTTGTCACTAGCGGGAGGGTACGAGCAGTACTTC.

This clone was counted once. This rearrangement joins TRBV7-8 to TRBJ2-6, with a weak D call TRBD1 (6 bases). The V end lost 5 bases, the J end lost 0 bases, and 17 bases lay between the germline ends. Germline V lookup: CDR1 SGHVS, CDR2 FQNEAQ. The CDR3 is 18 residues long. The CDR3 region has the DNA TGTGCCAGCAGCCCTTACACCGACAGGTTCTCTGGGGCCAACGTCCTGACTTTC. Residues: CASSPYTDRFSGANVLTF. Full variable domain (remainder filled in from reference TRBV7-8 and TRBJ2-6): GAGVSQSPRYKVAKRGQDVALRCDPISGHVSLFWYQQALGQGPEFLTYFQNEAQLDKSGLPSDRFFAERPEGSVSTLKIQRTQQEDSAVYLCASSPYTDRFSGANVLTFGAGSRLTVL.

V is TRBV7-8 and J is TRBJ1-1; D remains unclear. There are 13 residues in the CDR3. Per the germline V gene, CDR1 is SGHVS and CDR2 is FQNEAQ. Trimming took off 5 bases at V and 9 bases at J, with 16 bases between the two ends. The CDR3 protein is CASSPQARAQAFF. CDR3 in DNA: TGTGCCAGCAGCCCTCAAGCGAGGGCCCAAGCTTTCTTT. The variable domain in full, completed from reference TRBV7-8 and TRBJ1-1, reads GAGVSQSPRYKVAKRGQDVALRCDPISGHVSLFWYQQALGQGPEFLTYFQNEAQLDKSGLPSDRFFAERPEGSVSTLKIQRTQQEDSAVYLCASSPQARAQAFFGQGTRLTVV.

The rearrangement joins TRBV7-7 to TRBJ2-5; D may be TRBD2 (6 bases). V gave up 5 bases and J gave up 3 bases, with 10 bases separating them. The V gene's germline CDR1 is SSHAT and CDR2 FNYEAQ (reference sequence). This CDR3 spans 13 amino acids. The CDR3 bases are TGTGCCAGCAGCCGCGGGGCGGAAGAGACCCAGTACTTC. Amino acids: CASSRGAEETQYF.

In its sample, this clone was seen a few times. The genes are TRBV28 and TRBJ2-7; 9 bases match TRBD1. Germline V lookup: CDR1 MDHEN, CDR2 SYDVKM. V gave up 5 bases and J gave up 5 bases; unmatched junction bases: 7. The length of the CDR3 is 14 residues. The CDR3: CASSNPGQGNEQYF. The CDR3 region has the DNA TGTGCCAGCAGTAACCCGGGACAGGGCAACGAGCAGTACTTC.

The J gene is TRBJ1-1, the V gene TRBV7-8, with TRBD1 matching over 7 bases. With 4 bases clipped from V and 5 bases from J, the junction kept 4 bases outside the gene matches. The CDR3 loop spans 13 amino acids. CDR1 and CDR2 from the germline V gene are SGHVS and FQNEAQ. The CDR3 sequence: CASSSDRDTEAFF. CDR3 in DNA: TGTGCCAGCAGCTCTGACAGGGATACTGAAGCTTTCTTT.

The gene calls are TRBV30 and TRBJ2-7; the match to TRBD2 covers 8 bases. The CDR3 has 17 amino acids. After removal of 1 base from V and 2 bases from J, the junction contained 13 bases not matched to a gene. Germline loops: CDR1 GTSNPN, CDR2 SVGIG (reference sequence). The CDR3 bases are TGTGCCTGGAGTGCCCCGCCCCGACTAGCGCTTACCTACGAGCAGTACTTC. Amino acids: CAWSAPPRLALTYEQYF.

Points on this clone: A read error may account for a junction end that differs from germline. The rearrangement uses TRBV5-1 and TRBJ1-2; D remains ambiguous. Germline values: CDR1 SGHRS, CDR2 YFSETQ. This CDR3 is built from 14 residues. CDR3 amino acids: CASSLNIANYGYPF. DNA of the CDR3: TGCGCCAGCAGCTTAAACATAGCTAACTATGGCTACCCCTTC.

The chain combines TRBV6-5 with TRBJ1-2; the match to TRBD1 covers 7 bases. The CDR3 runs 13 residues. The germline gives CDR1 MNHEY, CDR2 SVGAGI. J lost 2 bases, V lost 6 bases, and 3 bases had no gene match. CDR3 in amino acids: CASRMDRNYGYTF. The CDR3 coding sequence is TGTGCCAGCAGGATGGACAGGAACTATGGCTACACCTTC.

V usage is TRBV18 and J usage is TRBJ2-5; 7 bases align to TRBD2. Germline V lookup: CDR1 KGHSH, CDR2 LQKENI. The CDR3 consists of 14 residues. Trimming at V came to 0 bases and at J to 4 bases, leaving 2 bases not matched to a gene. The CDR3 nucleotides are TGTGCCAGCTCACCACCGGGACTACCAGAGACCCAGTACTTC. Translation: CASSPPGLPETQYF.

V and J are TRBV7-2 and TRBJ1-2, with 8 nucleotides matching TRBD1. With 5 bases clipped from V and 7 bases from J, the junction kept 6 bases outside the gene matches. In germline, CDR1 is SGHTA, CDR2 FQGNSA. The CDR3 extends over 13 amino acids. The CDR3 loop reads CASSPTGELGYTF. DNA for the CDR3: TGTGCCAGCAGCCCGACAGGGGAGCTTGGCTACACCTTC.

This clone was seen more than once but under ten times. The chain uses TRBV18 and TRBJ1-1; 8 nucleotides agree with TRBD1. CDR3 length: 16 residues. With 3 bases clipped from V and 5 bases from J, the junction kept 11 bases outside the gene matches. Germline CDR1 and CDR2: KGHSH and LQKENI. The CDR3 loop reads CASSPSIIQGATEAFF. In DNA form, the CDR3 reads TGTGCCAGCTCACCGTCTATAATCCAGGGGGCGACTGAAGCTTTCTTT. Full variable domain (outside the CDR3, taken from reference TRBV18 and TRBJ1-1): NAGVMQNPRHLVRRRGQEARLRCSPMKGHSHVYWYRQLPEEGLKFMVYLQKENIIDESGMPKERFSAEFPKEGPSILRIQQVVRGDSAAYFCASSPSIIQGATEAFFGQGTRLTVV.

The chain employs TRBV2 and TRBJ2-5; possible D gene TRBD2, 6 bases. The germline gives CDR1 SNHLY, CDR2 FYNNEI. Trimming took 8 bases from V and 3 from J, leaving 10 bases between them. This CDR3 is 12 amino acids long. CDR3 nucleotide sequence: TGTGCCAGCGGGGGGACCGAAGAGACCCAGTACTTC. Its protein product is CASGGTEETQYF.